This T cell receptor beta chain was sequenced during a study of early T cells in non-severe SARS-CoV-2 infection. In the study overall: With bulk RNA from unsorted whole blood as input, sequencing yielded unpaired chains.

This clonotype was detected many times. V shed 4 bases, J shed 10 bases, and the junction held 4 bases outside the gene matches. Germline-derived CDR1 and CDR2 are MNHEY and SVGAGI. The CDR3 consists of 12 residues. Individual cDNA molecules each received unique molecular identifiers attached to them. TCRdb re-called the 5' RACE reads through MiXCR, storing one row per CDR3 protein. The top ten clones hold about 3% of a sample with about 56,000 distinct CDR3 sequences, roughly 12% of them seen once. Sequenced sample: whole blood. This receptor was identified in an adult who was a healthcare worker with PCR-confirmed SARS-CoV-2 infection or an uninfected control (not recorded which). This chain links TRBV6-5 with TRBJ1-3, with 7 bases matching TRBD1. In nucleotides, the CDR3 is TGTGCCAGCAGTTCAAGACAGGGAACCATATATTTT. It is translated as CASSSRQGTIYF.